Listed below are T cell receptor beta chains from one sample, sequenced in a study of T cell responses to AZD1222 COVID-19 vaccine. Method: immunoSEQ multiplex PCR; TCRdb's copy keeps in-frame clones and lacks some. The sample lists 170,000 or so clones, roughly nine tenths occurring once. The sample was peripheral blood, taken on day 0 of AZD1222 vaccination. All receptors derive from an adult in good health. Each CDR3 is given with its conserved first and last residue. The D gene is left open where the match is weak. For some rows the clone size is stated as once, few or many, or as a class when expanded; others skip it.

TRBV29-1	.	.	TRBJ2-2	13	CSVRENRAGELFF	TGCAGCGTTAGGGAGAACCGGGCCGGGGAGCTGTTTTTT
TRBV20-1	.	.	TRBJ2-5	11	CSANRGETQYF	TGCAGTGCTAACAGAGGGGAGACCCAGTACTTC
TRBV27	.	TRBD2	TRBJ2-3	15	CASSLDGTTTDTQYF	TGTGCCAGCAGTTTGGACGGGACTACCACAGATACGCAGTATTTT
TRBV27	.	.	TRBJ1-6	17	CASSLGRGGGNNSPLHF	TGTGCCAGCAGTTTAGGGAGGGGGGGCGGAAATAATTCACCCCTCCACTTT
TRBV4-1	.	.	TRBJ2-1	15	CASSPGPTRSLEQFF	TGCGCCAGCAGCCCGGGACCCACCAGGTCGCTTGAGCAGTTCTTC
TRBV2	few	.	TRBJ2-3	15	CASSVGPFSTDTQYF	TGTGCCAGCAGTGTAGGGCCCTTTAGCACAGATACGCAGTATTTT
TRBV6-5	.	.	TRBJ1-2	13	CASTSREGYGYTF	TGTGCCAGCACTTCCAGGGAGGGCTATGGCTACACCTTC
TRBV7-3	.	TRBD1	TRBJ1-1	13	CASSLRTGGKAFF	TGTGCCAGCAGCTTAAGGACAGGGGGCAAAGCTTTCTTT
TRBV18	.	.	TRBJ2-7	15	CASSPPQQDPYEQYF	TGTGCCAGCTCACCACCCCAACAGGACCCCTACGAGCAGTACTTC
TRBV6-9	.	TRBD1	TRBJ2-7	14	CASSFRDRVYEQYF	TGTGCCAGCAGTTTCCGGGACAGGGTCTACGAGCAGTACTTC
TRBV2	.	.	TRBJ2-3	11	CASSVADTQYF	TGTGCCAGCAGTGTCGCAGATACGCAGTATTTT
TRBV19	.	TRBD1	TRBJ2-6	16	CASTGGLRSGANVLTF	TGTGCCAGTACAGGGGGTCTCAGGTCTGGGGCCAACGTCCTGACTTTC
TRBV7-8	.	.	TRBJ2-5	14	CASSLYAVQETQYF	TGTGCCAGCAGCTTATACGCAGTCCAAGAGACCCAGTACTTC
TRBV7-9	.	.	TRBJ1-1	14	CASSSNRGHPEAFF	TGTGCCAGCAGCTCCAATCGGGGGCACCCTGAAGCTTTCTTT
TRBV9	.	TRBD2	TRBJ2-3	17	CASSAGLAGGVTDTQYF	TGTGCCAGCAGCGCCGGACTAGCGGGGGGGGTCACAGATACGCAGTATTTT
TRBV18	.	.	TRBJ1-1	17	CASSPPNWMRVDTEAFF	TGTGCCAGCTCACCACCGAACTGGATGAGGGTGGACACTGAAGCTTTCTTT
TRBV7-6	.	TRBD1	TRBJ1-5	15	CASSSRTGGGQPQHF	TGTGCCAGCAGCTCCCGGACAGGGGGGGGACAGCCCCAGCATTTT
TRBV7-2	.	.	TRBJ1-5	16	CASSPRGGQAREPQHF	TGTGCCAGCAGCCCCAGGGGTGGGCAGGCCAGGGAGCCCCAGCATTTT
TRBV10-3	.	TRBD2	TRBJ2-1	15	CAISDLLAGGNEQFF	TGTGCCATCAGTGACTTACTAGCGGGAGGGAATGAGCAGTTCTTC
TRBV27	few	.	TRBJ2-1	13	CASSLGRYNEQFF	TGTGCCAGCAGTTTGGGGAGGTACAATGAGCAGTTCTTC
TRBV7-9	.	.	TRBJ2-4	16	CASSSTGALAKNIQYF	TGTGCCAGCAGCTCCACGGGGGCTCTAGCCAAAAACATTCAGTACTTC
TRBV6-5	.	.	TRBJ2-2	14	CASRGLQNTGELFF	TGTGCCAGCAGAGGTCTTCAGAACACCGGGGAGCTGTTTTTT
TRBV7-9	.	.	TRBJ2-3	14	CASSPRRSSDTQYF	TGTGCCAGCAGCCCCAGGAGAAGTTCAGATACGCAGTATTTT
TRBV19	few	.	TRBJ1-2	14	CASSIPGVDYGYTF	TGTGCCAGTAGTATTCCAGGGGTGGACTATGGCTACACCTTC
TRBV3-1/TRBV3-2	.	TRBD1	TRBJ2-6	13	CASRRTGKFVLTF	TGTGCCAGCAGACGGACAGGGAAGTTCGTCCTGACTTTC
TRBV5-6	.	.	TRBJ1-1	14	CASSLNRGRTEAFF	TGTGCCAGCAGCTTGAATCGGGGGCGGACTGAAGCTTTCTTT
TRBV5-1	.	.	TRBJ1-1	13	CASSPGYGTEAFF	TGCGCCAGCAGCCCCGGGTATGGCACTGAAGCTTTCTTT
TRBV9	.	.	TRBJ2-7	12	CASSPDSYEQYF	TGTGCCAGCAGCCCAGACTCCTACGAGCAGTACTTC
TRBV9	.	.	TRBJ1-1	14	CASSPQGGNTEAFF	TGTGCCAGCAGCCCACAGGGCGGGAACACTGAAGCTTTCTTT
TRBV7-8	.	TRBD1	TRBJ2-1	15	CASSESGTGWNEQFF	TGTGCCAGCAGCGAATCCGGGACAGGGTGGAATGAGCAGTTCTTC
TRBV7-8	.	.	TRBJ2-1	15	CASSFYGRSYNEQFF	TGTGCCAGCAGCTTTTACGGGAGATCCTACAATGAGCAGTTCTTC
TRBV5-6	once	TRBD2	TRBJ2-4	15	CASSAMGAGYDIQYF	TGTGCCAGCAGCGCCATGGGAGCGGGGTACGACATTCAGTACTTC
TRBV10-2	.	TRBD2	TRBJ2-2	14	CACEREGNTGELFF	TGCGCCTGCGAGCGGGAGGGGAACACCGGGGAGCTGTTTTTT
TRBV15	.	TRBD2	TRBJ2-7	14	CATSREAGGTEQYF	TGTGCCACCAGCAGAGAAGCGGGAGGTACCGAGCAGTACTTC
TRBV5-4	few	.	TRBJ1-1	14	CASSADGSLTEAFF	TGTGCCAGCAGCGCGGACGGTTCCCTCACTGAAGCTTTCTTT
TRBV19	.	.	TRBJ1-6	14	CASSIGQRNSPLHF	TGTGCCAGTAGTATAGGACAGCGCAATTCACCCCTCCACTTT
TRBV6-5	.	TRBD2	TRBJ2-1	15	CASSPREALYNEQFF	TGTGCCAGCAGCCCGCGGGAGGCCCTCTACAATGAGCAGTTCTTC
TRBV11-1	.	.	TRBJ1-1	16	CASSRPAGRMNTEAFF	TGTGCCAGCAGCCGTCCAGCAGGGCGGATGAACACTGAAGCTTTCTTT
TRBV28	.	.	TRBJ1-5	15	CASSLTHGSNQPQHF	TGTGCCAGCAGTTTAACCCACGGGAGCAATCAGCCCCAGCATTTT
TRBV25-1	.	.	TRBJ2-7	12	CASMDPSYEQYF	TGTGCCAGCATGGACCCCTCCTACGAGCAGTACTTC
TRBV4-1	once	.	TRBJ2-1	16	CASSQAGARSYNEQFF	TGCGCCAGCAGCCAAGCGGGGGCGAGGTCCTACAATGAGCAGTTCTTC
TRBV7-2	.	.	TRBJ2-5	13	CASSTQILETQYF	TGTGCCAGCAGCACACAGATACTGGAGACCCAGTACTTC
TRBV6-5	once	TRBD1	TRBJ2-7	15	CASNKKTGGSYEQYF	TGTGCCAGCAATAAGAAAACAGGGGGATCATACGAGCAGTACTTC
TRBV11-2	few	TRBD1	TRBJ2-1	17	CASSLGAGTGIYNEQFF	TGTGCCAGCAGCTTAGGGGCCGGGACAGGAATTTACAATGAGCAGTTCTTC
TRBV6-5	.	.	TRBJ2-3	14	CASSYGSASDTQYF	TGTGCCAGCAGTTATGGGTCGGCCTCAGATACGCAGTATTTT
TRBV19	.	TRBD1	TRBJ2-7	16	CASSPRPGGQGDEQYF	TGTGCCAGTAGTCCTCGTCCGGGGGGACAGGGTGACGAGCAGTACTTC
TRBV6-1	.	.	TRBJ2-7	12	CASSEVYYEQYF	TGTGCCAGCAGTGAAGTCTATTACGAGCAGTACTTC
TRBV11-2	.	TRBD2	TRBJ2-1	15	CASSLSGRAYNEQFF	TGTGCCAGCAGCCTTAGCGGGAGGGCCTACAATGAGCAGTTCTTC
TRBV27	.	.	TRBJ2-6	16	CASSFRQHSGANVLTF	TGTGCCAGCAGTTTTAGACAGCACTCTGGGGCCAACGTCCTGACTTTC
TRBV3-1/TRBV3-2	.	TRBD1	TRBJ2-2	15	CASTTTGGDTGELFF	TGTGCCAGCACCACGACAGGGGGAGACACCGGGGAGCTGTTTTTT
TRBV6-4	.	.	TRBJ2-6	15	CASSLSISGANVLTF	TGTGCCAGCAGTTTGTCCATATCTGGGGCCAACGTCCTGACTTTC
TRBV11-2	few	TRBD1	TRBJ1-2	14	CASSGRTGRDGYTF	TGTGCCAGCAGTGGCCGGACAGGGAGGGATGGCTACACCTTC
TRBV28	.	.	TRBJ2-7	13	CASSVRGDYEQYF	TGTGCCAGCAGCGTCAGGGGGGACTACGAGCAGTACTTC
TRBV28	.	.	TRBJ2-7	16	CASSFFLGTIVYEQYF	TGTGCCAGCAGCTTTTTCCTTGGGACAATCGTTTACGAGCAGTACTTC
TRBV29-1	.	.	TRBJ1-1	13	CSVVRGVGTEAFF	TGCAGCGTTGTACGGGGAGTGGGCACTGAAGCTTTCTTT
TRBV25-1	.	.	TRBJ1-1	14	CASSEFGERFGAFF	TGTGCCAGCAGTGAATTTGGGGAGAGATTTGGAGCTTTCTTT
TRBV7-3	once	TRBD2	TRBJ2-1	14	CASGTSGRNNEQFF	TGTGCCAGCGGGACTAGCGGGAGGAACAATGAGCAGTTCTTC
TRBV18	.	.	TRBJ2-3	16	CASSLTHTTRTDTQYF	TGTGCCAGCTCACTAACCCACACCACTCGGACAGATACGCAGTATTTT